This TCR beta chain was sequenced during a study of cytotoxic CD8 clonotypes in ibrutinib-treated CLL. In the study overall: Patient counts were about twelve relapsed/refractory, some 16 treatment-naive and under 18 IGHV unmutated.

The CDR3 is made up of 14 amino acids. CDR1 and CDR2 (germline): MNHEY, SVGAGI. V lost 0 bases and J lost 5, with 8 bases in between. Measured with immunoSEQ multiplex PCR; TCRdb has only the in-frame clones, and not every one. The sample yields some 200,000 clones, more than 65% seen once. From cryopreserved PBMCs came 2 to 2.5 micrograms of genomic DNA used for TCR beta libraries. Sequencing used PBMCs, obtained after 12 months of ibrutinib treatment. The chain is built from TRBV6-5 and TRBJ2-1, with TRBD1 as a possible D gene (6 bases). This TCR was recovered from a human donor with chronic lymphocytic leukemia. The DNA of the CDR3 is TGTGCCAGCAGTTACTCTACAGGGAACAATGAGCAGTTCTTC. This codes for CASSYSTGNNEQFF.